The rows below give T cell receptor beta chains drawn from one sample of a study of lymphopenia after photon versus proton radiotherapy. The method was immunoSEQ multiplex PCR; TCRdb's version includes in-frame clones alone and lacks a portion of them. Of about 70,000 clones listed, around 87% were seen once; the top ten hold 11%. The material was peripheral blood, obtained from a patient treated with proton-based radiotherapy. These receptors originate from a man older than 75 with esophageal cancer. CDR3s include the opening cysteine and the closing phenylalanine or tryptophan.

v_call | cdr3_aa
TRBV5-1 | CASSSRPNRNTEAFF
TRBV7-2 | CASSFTGGQETQYF
TRBV2 | CASTREGVPGELFF
TRBV19 | CASSMSTSPSYNEQFF
TRBV7-8 | CASSGEQGNQPQHF
TRBV4-1 | CASSLGRWGTPFYEQYF
TRBV30 | CAWSRRQKNTEAFF
TRBV2 | CASTQGWVEQYF
TRBV20-1 | CSAREYNEQFF
TRBV7-2 | CASSSDRGKYGYTF
TRBV7-6 | CASSSGQVYEQYF
TRBV19 | CASSVRQNTEAFF
TRBV10-3 | CAIRRDGNSPLHF